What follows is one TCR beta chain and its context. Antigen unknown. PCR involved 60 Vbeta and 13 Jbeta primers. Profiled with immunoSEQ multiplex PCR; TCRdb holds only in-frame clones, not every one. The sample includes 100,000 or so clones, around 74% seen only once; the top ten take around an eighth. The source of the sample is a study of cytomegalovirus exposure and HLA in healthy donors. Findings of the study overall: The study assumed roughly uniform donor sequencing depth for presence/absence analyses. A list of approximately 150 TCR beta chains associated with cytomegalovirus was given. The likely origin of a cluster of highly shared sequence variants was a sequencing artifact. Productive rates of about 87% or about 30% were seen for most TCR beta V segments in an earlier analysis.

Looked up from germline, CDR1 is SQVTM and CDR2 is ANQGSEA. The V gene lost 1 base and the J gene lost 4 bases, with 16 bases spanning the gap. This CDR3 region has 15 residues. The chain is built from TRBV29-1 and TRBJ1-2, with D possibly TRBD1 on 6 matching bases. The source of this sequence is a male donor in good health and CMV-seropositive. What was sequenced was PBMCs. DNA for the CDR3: TGCAGCGTTGAAGGCGAAACAGGGAATACCTATGGCTACACCTTC. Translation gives CSVEGETGNTYGYTF.